Listed here is a single T cell receptor (beta chain). Its antigen is not identified. Sequencing relied on a cDNA template that was reverse transcribed from extracted RNA. Profiling relied on immunoSEQ multiplex PCR, and the TCRdb table lists in-frame clones only, not all of them. The sample contains 130,000 or so clones, 85% to 90% of which appear only once. Treatment defined: oral pan-JAK inhibitor, 5-10 mg twice daily. Sorted out of PBMCs were CD4+ T cells and CD8+ T cells. This record comes from a study of CD8+ T cells in alopecia areata. Study-wide results and limits: Scalp samples also yield sequences of resident alphabeta T cells from normal skin. Relative to normal scalp, lesional scalp, especially alopecia totalis/universalis, showed higher clonality.

This TCR derives from a human donor with alopecia areata. This specimen consisted of CD8+ T cells sorted from blood, obtained at week 4, from a patient treated with tofacitinib.

The CDR3 spells CSVRTGSNSGANVLTF. The CDR3 bases are TGCAGCGTCCGGACAGGGTCAAACTCTGGGGCCAACGTCCTGACTTTC. The chain combines TRBV29-1 with TRBJ2-6; TRBD1 aligns across 8 bases. Trimming cost V 6 bases and J 0 bases; bases outside gene matches: 7. This CDR3 is 16 amino acids long. CDR1 is SQVTM, CDR2 ANQGSEA, per germline.